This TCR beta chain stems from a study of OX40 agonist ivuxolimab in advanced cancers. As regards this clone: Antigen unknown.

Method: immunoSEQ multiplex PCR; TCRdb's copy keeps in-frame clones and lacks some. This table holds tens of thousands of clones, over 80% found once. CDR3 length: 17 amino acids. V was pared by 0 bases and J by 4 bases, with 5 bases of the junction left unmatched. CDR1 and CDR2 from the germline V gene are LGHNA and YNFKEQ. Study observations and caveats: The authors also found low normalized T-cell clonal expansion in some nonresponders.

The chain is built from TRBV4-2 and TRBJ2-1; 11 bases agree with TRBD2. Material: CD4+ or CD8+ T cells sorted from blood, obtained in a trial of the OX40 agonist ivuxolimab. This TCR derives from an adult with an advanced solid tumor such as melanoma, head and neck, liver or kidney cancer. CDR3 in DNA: TGTGCCAGCAGCCAAGATCGGGCTAGCGGGGGGTACAATGAGCAGTTCTTC. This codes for CASSQDRASGGYNEQFF.